This T cell receptor beta chain was captured by sequencing in a study of blood T cell repertoires in COVID-19. Looking at the study overall: The study drew acute and convalescent COVID-19 samples from the United States, Italy and Spain. In each case, the material was cDNA or gDNA derived from T cells, B-cell-depleted T cells, or PBMCs.

The CDR3 loop spans 13 amino acids. With V trimmed by 6 bases and J by 8 bases, 4 bases remained unmatched. Participant ages covered roughly 18 to 89 years across around 25 US areas. For this clone: Other DNA sequences of this sample code for an identical CDR3.

Under the authors' procedure: Reference gene primer amplification in the assay estimated nucleated cell counts. The data were produced by immunoSEQ multiplex PCR, yet TCRdb's version contains in-frame clones alone and is incomplete. V, J and clone size were drawn from that table, and D and trimming were deduced from the DNA. The table includes under 250,000 clones, about 90% detected once. The rearrangement links TRBV12-3 or TRBV12-4 to TRBJ1-2, with 12 nucleotides matching TRBD1. This receptor was identified in a man aged 25-45 years who had recovered from COVID-19. Sequencing was done on a sample of PBMCs or T cells enriched from blood (not recorded which). CDR3 DNA: TGTGCCAGCAGCTCCGGGACAGGGGGCGGCTACACCTTC. Translation: CASSSGTGGGYTF.